One T cell receptor (beta chain) is described in this entry. Antigen specificity is unknown. The data are from a study of T cell responses to AZD1222 COVID-19 vaccine. Overall study findings and caveats: Clonal diversity was possibly underestimated, and the donors were mostly white British, with more females.

Libraries were prepared by immunoSEQ multiplex PCR; TCRdb keeps only in-frame clonotypes and omits some of them. The sample carries some 160,000 clones, roughly 85% recorded once. Sequencing was performed on peripheral blood, taken 28 days after the second AZD1222 dose. The clonotype originates from an adult who received the AZD1222 COVID-19 vaccine.

The DNA of the CDR3 is TGTGCCAGCAGTCCGATCCTTGACAGGGAGGCCAACTATGGCTACACCTTC. This translates into CASSPILDREANYGYTF. This sequence joins TRBV27 and TRBJ1-2, with TRBD1 matching 7 bases. This CDR3 contains 17 residues. The germline V gene has CDR1 MNHEY and CDR2 SMNVEV (reference sequence). With V trimmed by 5 bases and J by 2 bases, 14 bases remained unmatched.